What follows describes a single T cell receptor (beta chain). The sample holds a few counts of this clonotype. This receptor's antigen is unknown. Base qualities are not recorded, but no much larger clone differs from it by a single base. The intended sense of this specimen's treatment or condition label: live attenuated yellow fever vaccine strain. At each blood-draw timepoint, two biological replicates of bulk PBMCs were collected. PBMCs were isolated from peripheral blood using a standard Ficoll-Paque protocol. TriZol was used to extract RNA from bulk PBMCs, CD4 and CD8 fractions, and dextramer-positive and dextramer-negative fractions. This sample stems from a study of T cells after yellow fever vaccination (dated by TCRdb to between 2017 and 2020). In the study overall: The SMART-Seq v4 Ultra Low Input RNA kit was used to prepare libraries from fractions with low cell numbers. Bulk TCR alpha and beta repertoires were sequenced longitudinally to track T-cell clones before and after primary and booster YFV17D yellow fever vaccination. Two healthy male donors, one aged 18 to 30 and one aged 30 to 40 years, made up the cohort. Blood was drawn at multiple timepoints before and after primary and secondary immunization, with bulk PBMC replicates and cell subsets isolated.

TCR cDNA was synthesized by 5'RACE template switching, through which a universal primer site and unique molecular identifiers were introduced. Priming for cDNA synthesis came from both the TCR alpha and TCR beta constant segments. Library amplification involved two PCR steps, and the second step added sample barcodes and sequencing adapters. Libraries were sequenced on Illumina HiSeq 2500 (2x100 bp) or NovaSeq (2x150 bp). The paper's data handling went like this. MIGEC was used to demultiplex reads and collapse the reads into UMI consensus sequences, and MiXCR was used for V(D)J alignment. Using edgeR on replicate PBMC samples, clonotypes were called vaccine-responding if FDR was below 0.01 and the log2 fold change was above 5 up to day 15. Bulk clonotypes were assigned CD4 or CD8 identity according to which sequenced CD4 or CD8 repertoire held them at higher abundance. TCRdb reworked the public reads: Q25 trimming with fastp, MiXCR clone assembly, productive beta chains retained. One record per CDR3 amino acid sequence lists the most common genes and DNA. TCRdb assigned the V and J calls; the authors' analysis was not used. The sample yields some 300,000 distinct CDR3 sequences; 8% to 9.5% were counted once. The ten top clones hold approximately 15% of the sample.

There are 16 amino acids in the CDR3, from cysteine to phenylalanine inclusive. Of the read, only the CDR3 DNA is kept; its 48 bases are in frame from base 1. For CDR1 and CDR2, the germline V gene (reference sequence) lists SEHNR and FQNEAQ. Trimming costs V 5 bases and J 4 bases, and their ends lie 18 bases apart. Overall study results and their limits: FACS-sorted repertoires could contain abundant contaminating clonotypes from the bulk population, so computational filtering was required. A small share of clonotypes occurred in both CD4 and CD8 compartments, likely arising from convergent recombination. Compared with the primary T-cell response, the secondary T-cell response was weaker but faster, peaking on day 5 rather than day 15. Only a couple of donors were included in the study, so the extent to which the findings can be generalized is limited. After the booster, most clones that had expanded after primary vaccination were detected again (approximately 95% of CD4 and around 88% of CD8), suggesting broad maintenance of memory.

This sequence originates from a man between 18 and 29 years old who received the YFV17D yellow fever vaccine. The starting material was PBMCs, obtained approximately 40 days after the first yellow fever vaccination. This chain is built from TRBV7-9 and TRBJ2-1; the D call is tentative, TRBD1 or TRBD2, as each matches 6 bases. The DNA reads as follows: TGTGCCAGCAGCCCGTCCAAGGGGGGCATTTACAATGAGCAGTTCTTC. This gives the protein CASSPSKGGIYNEQFF.